This TCR beta chain was sequenced in a study of cytomegalovirus exposure and HLA in healthy donors. Details on this clone: Its antigen is unknown.

Study-wide findings and caveats: One cluster of highly shared sequence variants probably arose as a sequencing artifact. CMV antigen specificity of a few CMV-associated chains was confirmed in vitro.

PCR primers comprised 60 Vbeta and 13 Jbeta primers. The table came from immunoSEQ multiplex PCR; TCRdb's copy has only in-frame clones and leaves some out. Counted here are about 180,000 clones, 76% occurring once; the ten biggest clones make up 2.5%. V lost 4 bases and J lost 5, with 12 bases in between. Germline V gene lookup returns CDR1 SGHRS and CDR2 YFSETQ. The CDR3 runs to 13 residues. The material sequenced was PBMCs. The source is a woman in her twenties or thirties in good health and CMV-seropositive. The chain uses TRBV5-1 and TRBJ2-5; TRBD2 is a possible D gene (7 bases). CDR3 region: CASSRGAGETQYF. The CDR3 DNA reads TGCGCCAGCAGCCGGGGGGCCGGTGAGACCCAGTACTTC.